This T cell receptor beta chain was sequenced for a study of blood T cell repertoires in COVID-19. TCRdb's table, derived via immunoSEQ multiplex PCR, lists solely in-frame clones and lacks some. The sample shows 120,000 to 150,000 clones, roughly four fifths of them seen only once. The TCR was taken from a woman of 80 years or more with acute or convalescent COVID-19. The sequenced sample was peripheral blood.

CDR3: CASRKHPRTGETGELFF. The CDR3 DNA reads TGTGCCAGCAGGAAACACCCCAGGACAGGGGAGACCGGGGAGCTGTTTTTT. The chain employs TRBV7-9 and TRBJ2-2; 9 nucleotides align to TRBD1. Germline V lookup: CDR1 SEHNR, CDR2 FQNEAQ (reference sequence). After removal of 6 bases from V and 5 bases from J, the junction contained 13 bases not matched to a gene. This CDR3 is 17 amino acids long.